The 20 T cell receptor beta chains below all came from one sample that was sequenced in a study of shared clonotypes between healthy human individuals. CD45RO-negative, CCR7-positively selected cells formed the naive CD8 fraction, excluding terminally differentiated effector memory CD45RA+ cells. Method: immunoSEQ multiplex PCR; TCRdb's copy keeps in-frame clones and lacks some. The sample has 550,000 to 600,000 clones, 95% to 98% seen once. The sample consisted of naive CD8+ T cells sorted from blood. These TCRs come from a man aged 25 to 40 in good health.

The genes are TRBV11-3 and TRBJ2-1; 9 bases align to TRBD2. Germline trimming cut 4 bases from V and 7 bases from J; bases unmatched to any gene: 5. This CDR3 spans 14 amino acids. CDR1 is SGHNT and CDR2 is YENEEA in the germline V gene. CDR3 amino acids: CASSSTSGSNEQFF. DNA of the CDR3: TGTGCCAGCAGCTCGACTAGCGGATCTAATGAGCAGTTCTTC.

The V call is TRBV13, the J call TRBJ1-2; 8 bases are shared with TRBD1. CDR1 and CDR2 (germline): PRHDT, FYEKMQ (reference sequence). The trim removed 5 bases at V and 13 bases at J, leaving 9 bases unmatched. The CDR3 is made up of 12 amino acids. This CDR3 is CASSTSDRELTF. The CDR3 DNA sequence: TGTGCCAGCAGCACCTCGGACAGGGAACTCACCTTC.

CDR3 sequence: CASSNSGNQPQHF. The CDR3 coding sequence is TGTGCCAGCAGCAATTCAGGCAATCAGCCCCAGCATTTT. V usage is TRBV7-6 and J usage is TRBJ1-5; D not certain. The germline V gene has CDR1 SGHVS and CDR2 FNYEAQ. The CDR3 runs to 13 residues. Trimming pared 5 bases from V and 2 bases from J, leaving 7 bases between.

This chain links TRBV15 with TRBJ2-7; D not certain. The CDR3 has 15 residues. Trimming removed 0 bases from V and 4 bases from J, with 13 bases in between. CDR1 is LNHNV and CDR2 is YYDKDF in the germline V gene (reference sequence). Here the CDR3 reads CATSRDMLTLYEQYF. The CDR3 coding sequence is TGTGCCACCAGCAGAGATATGCTGACCCTATACGAGCAGTACTTC.

This sequence joins TRBV28 and TRBJ2-2; D remains unclear. V was clipped by 11 bases and J by 5 bases, with 15 bases between them. The CDR3 is made up of 13 amino acids. CDR1 and CDR2 from the germline V gene are MDHEN and SYDVKM. The CDR3 protein is CAERHDSTGELFF. The CDR3 nucleotides are TGTGCCGAACGCCATGATAGTACCGGGGAGCTGTTTTTT.

In its sample, this clone was seen once. V usage is TRBV29-1 and J usage is TRBJ1-1, with no clear D. Per germline, CDR1 SQVTM and CDR2 ANQGSEA. Between the trimmed V and J ends, which lost 1 base and 6 bases, there was a span of 9 bases. This CDR3 is built from 12 residues. The CDR3 region is CSVEGQDPEAFF. CDR3 coding DNA: TGCAGCGTTGAAGGGCAGGATCCTGAAGCTTTCTTT.

V gene TRBV10-2 combines with J gene TRBJ2-5; the D gene is possibly TRBD2 (5 bases). The CDR3 length is 14 residues. Germline V CDR1 and CDR2: WSHSY, SAAADI. Trimming left V 7 bases short and J 5 bases short, with 17 bases between. The CDR3 protein is CASTQNLAAETQYF. CDR3 DNA: TGCGCCAGCACCCAGAATCTAGCTGCGGAGACCCAGTACTTC.

This chain connects TRBV27 to TRBJ2-7; D could derive from TRBD1 or TRBD2 (5 bases each). Deletions cut 0 bases from V and 3 bases from J, with 9 bases between. In germline, CDR1 is MNHEY, CDR2 SMNVEV (reference sequence). This CDR3 is built from 14 residues. Here the CDR3 reads CASSLSGDVYEQYF. Written as DNA, the CDR3 is TGTGCCAGCAGTTTATCGGGGGACGTCTACGAGCAGTACTTC.

The gene calls are TRBV27 and TRBJ2-5, with TRBD1 matching over 7 bases. Trimming took 5 bases from V and 9 from J; bases not matched to a gene: 12. Germline CDR1 MNHEY, CDR2 SMNVEV (reference sequence). The CDR3 consists of 14 residues. The CDR3 region has the DNA TGTGCCAGCAGTCCCCGACAGGGCCCAAGATCCCAGTACTTC. It codes for CASSPRQGPRSQYF.

V and J are TRBV4-3 and TRBJ2-3, with D maybe TRBD2 (6 bases). In germline, CDR1 is LGHNA, CDR2 YSLEER. The CDR3 extends over 15 amino acids. The germline V and J ends were trimmed by 3 bases and 5 bases, with 15 bases remaining between them. The CDR3 sequence is CASSQYRDSRDTQYF. CDR3 nucleotide sequence: TGCGCCAGCAGCCAGTACCGGGACTCCCGAGATACGCAGTATTTT.

The CDR3 coding sequence is TGTGCCAGCAGTGTACTAGCGGGAGCAGAGGGGGAGCTGTTTTTT. Encoded protein: CASSVLAGAEGELFF. The chain is built from TRBV6-4 and TRBJ2-2; 11 bases line up with TRBD2. The CDR3 is 15 residues long. Unmatched junction bases numbered 6, after V lost 4 bases and J lost 8 bases. Germline CDR1 reads MRHNA; CDR2 reads SNTAGT.

CDR3 sequence reads: CASSVGWGSLYEQYF. The CDR3 DNA is TGTGCCAGCAGCGTAGGTTGGGGGTCCCTCTACGAGCAGTACTTC. The chain is built from TRBV9 and TRBJ2-7; perhaps D is TRBD1 or TRBD2 (5 bases each). V was cut by 0 bases and J by 3 bases, with 13 bases left in between. Germline CDR1 SGDLS, CDR2 YYNGEE. The CDR3 totals 15 residues.

The chain combines TRBV9 with TRBJ2-7; D call uncertain. The germline CDR1 and CDR2 sequences are SGDLS and YYNGEE. V lost 2 bases to trimming and J lost 3 bases, with 9 bases between them. The CDR3 extends over 13 amino acids. CDR3 DNA: TGTGCCAGCAGCGTCCGGGCTCACTACGAGCAGTACTTC. Protein: CASSVRAHYEQYF.

This chain uses TRBV28 with TRBJ1-5, with 7 bases fitting TRBD1. Trimming removed 8 bases from V and 7 bases from J; junction bases left unmatched: 14. Germline assignment: CDR1 MDHEN and CDR2 SYDVKM. CDR3 length: 15 residues. The CDR3 DNA sequence: TGTGCCAGCGCTTTGGGAGAAGGGGGCGGGCAGCCCCAGCATTTT. It specifies CASALGEGGGQPQHF.

This clone has just one count. J is TRBJ2-5 and V is TRBV9, with unresolved D. CDR3 length: 14 residues. In germline, CDR1 is SGDLS, CDR2 YYNGEE. Trimming shortened V by 0 bases and J by 2 bases, and 8 bases separated the two germline ends. CDR3 DNA: TGTGCCAGCAGCGTAGACGGGCCTCAAGAGACCCAGTACTTC. It encodes CASSVDGPQETQYF.

V is TRBV7-2 and J is TRBJ2-7; no reliable D call. The V gene's germline CDR1 is SGHTA and CDR2 FQGNSA. V lost 6 bases and J lost 0, with 15 bases in between. This CDR3 is 15 amino acids long. CDR3 sequence (DNA): TGTGCCAGCAGTCGAGAATTCGAGAGCTCCTACGAGCAGTACTTC. Amino acids: CASSREFESSYEQYF.

The genes are TRBV25-1 and TRBJ2-3, with TRBD2 identical over 7 bases. CDR1 is MGHDK, CDR2 SYGVNS, per germline. Trimming took 4 bases from V and 4 from J; bases not matched to a gene: 5. This CDR3 has 14 residues. CDR3 protein: CASSGSAGPDTQYF. DNA for the CDR3: TGTGCCAGCAGTGGATCAGCGGGGCCAGATACGCAGTATTTT. The full variable domain, rest sourced from reference TRBV25-1 and TRBJ2-3, is EADIYQTPRYLVIGTGKKITLECSQTMGHDKMYWYQQDPGMELHLIHYSYGVNSTEKGDLSSESTVSRIRTEHFPLTLESARPSHTSQYLCASSGSAGPDTQYFGPGTRLTVL.

The rearrangement links TRBV11-2 to TRBJ2-7, with TRBD1 as a possible D gene (6 bases). Germline V gene lookup returns CDR1 SGHAT and CDR2 FQNNGV. With 1 base removed from V and 4 bases from J, the gap between germline ends came to 14 bases. The CDR3 extends over 15 amino acids. This CDR3 is CASSLGRQAPYEQYF. For the CDR3, the DNA is TGTGCCAGCAGCTTAGGGAGACAGGCCCCGTACGAGCAGTACTTC.

The chain combines TRBV4-3 with TRBJ2-7; 8 bases line up with TRBD1. The germline V gene encodes CDR1 LGHNA and CDR2 YSLEER. This CDR3 has 15 amino acids. V lost 4 bases, J lost 2 bases, and 7 bases stayed unmatched. CDR3: CASSPDRGLPYEQYF. Written as DNA, the CDR3 is TGCGCCAGCAGCCCCGACAGGGGTCTTCCCTACGAGCAGTACTTC.

The chain uses TRBV11-2 and TRBJ2-5; unclear D gene. Per germline, CDR1 SGHAT and CDR2 FQNNGV. CDR3 length equals 11 residues. V shed 6 bases and J shed 5 bases, with 7 bases lying between them. DNA of the CDR3: TGTGCCAGCAGATACTCGGAGACCCAGTACTTC. As protein: CASRYSETQYF.